The source of this TCR beta chain is a study of T cell responses to AZD1222 COVID-19 vaccine (dated by TCRdb to the early 2020s). For the wider study: TCR sequencing covered fewer than 250 trial participants: about 210 given two doses of AZD1222 and 26 given two doses of MenACWY control vaccine. Enrollment into the trials was organized by age into subgroups of 18-55, 56-69 and 70-plus years, and those subgroups contained roughly 150, 30 and 60 TCR-sequenced participants, respectively. The paper's findings and limits, for the study overall: Only six AZD1222 recipients were SARS-CoV-2 seropositive at baseline, limiting conclusions about previously exposed vaccinees. A significant rise in spike-specific TCR breadth and depth was observed after two AZD1222 doses relative to day 0 and relative to MenACWY recipients. No day 14 peak-response samples were available, so repertoires were characterized only after the peak T cell response. Reportedly, close to half of the unique spike-specific TCRs recognized epitopes lying outside the regions that are mutated in the B.1.351 and B.1.1.7 variants. Most participants were white British and females outnumbered males, and the authors suggested that clonal diversity may have been underestimated. In the small 56-69-year group, the increase in depth fell short of significance, most likely because of low power. The vaccine-associated CD4 TCRs covered the entire spike protein, and the dominant responses fell in regions 160-218 and 743-854.

The time point label for this specimen denotes: about 28 days (+/-7) after the second vaccine dose. Because spike-specific TCR depth and breadth did not differ between the two schedules, AZD1222 recipients who got a second dose at roughly 4 weeks were pooled with those who got a second dose at roughly 12 weeks. Vaccinee samples were obtained from the UK trials COV001 and COV002, which included a single-blind randomized controlled phase 2/3 trial of AZD1222 (ChAdOx1 nCoV-19) in healthy adults. For TCRbeta chain sequencing, PBMC samples were collected from trial participants at day 0 and at day 28 after the second dose. Of note for this clone: Its antigen remains undetermined. One base away there is no much larger clone; base qualities are not given.

The CDR3 regions of human TCRbeta chains were analyzed by immunosequencing. In the paper's pipeline: TCRs in the repertoires were matched against a reference library of SARS-CoV-2-specific TCRs that had been generated with the MIRA antigen-specificity platform. Breadth was defined as the fraction of unique TCRs that were SARS-CoV-2-associated, and depth was defined as the fraction of total T cells that were SARS-CoV-2-associated. Using the MIRA data, every spike-specific TCR was mapped to the spike region that the TCR reacted to and assigned to either a CD4 or a CD8 class. Log10-transformed breadth and depth values were compared by one-way ANOVA with Sidak's multiple comparisons tests. This immuneACCESS table, as held by TCRdb, lists in-frame sequences with V and J called but not all clones. Of the missing ones, under half trace to an unresolved V gene in checked studies; the others have no known cause. From that table come the V and J calls and clone size; the DNA was used to work out D and trimming. A total of about 150,000 clones appear in this sample, around nine tenths of them only once. The leading ten clones occupy roughly 3.9% of the sample.

Including the terminal cysteine and phenylalanine, the CDR3 comprises 12 residues. Only the CDR3 region is kept as DNA, spanning 36 bases read in frame from base 1. The germline V gene (reference sequence) gives CDR1 as PRHDT and CDR2 as FYEKMQ. Trimming removed 6 bases from V and 1 base from J, leaving 6 bases between the germline ends. The sequenced sample was peripheral blood, obtained 28 days after the second AZD1222 dose. In this chain, TRBV13 is recombined with TRBJ1-1, with the D gene not clear enough to name. The sequence was collected from an adult who received the AZD1222 COVID-19 vaccine. The nucleotide sequence reads as follows: TGTGCCAGCAGTTCCGGGAACACTGAAGCTTTCTTT. It codes for CASSSGNTEAFF.